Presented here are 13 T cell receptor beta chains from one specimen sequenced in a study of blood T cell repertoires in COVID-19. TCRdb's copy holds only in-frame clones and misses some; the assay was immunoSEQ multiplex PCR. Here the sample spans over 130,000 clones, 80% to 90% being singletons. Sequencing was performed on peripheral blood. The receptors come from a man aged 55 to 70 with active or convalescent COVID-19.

CDR3 amino acids: CASSEVGQSFF. Here the CDR3 DNA reads TGTGCCAGCAGTGAAGTGGGGCAGTCGTTCTTC. V usage is TRBV2 and J usage is TRBJ2-1; weak D call: TRBD1 (5 bases). Germline V gene sequence: CDR1 SNHLY, CDR2 FYNNEI. The CDR3 is made up of 11 amino acids. The V end was cut by 1 base, the J end by 15 bases, with 10 bases between.

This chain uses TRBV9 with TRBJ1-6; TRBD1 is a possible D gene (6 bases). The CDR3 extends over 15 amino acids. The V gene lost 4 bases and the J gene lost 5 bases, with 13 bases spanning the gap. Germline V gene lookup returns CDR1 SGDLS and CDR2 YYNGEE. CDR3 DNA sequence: TGTGCCAGCAGCTGGGGGCAGGCGGATAATTCACCCCTCCACTTT. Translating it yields CASSWGQADNSPLHF. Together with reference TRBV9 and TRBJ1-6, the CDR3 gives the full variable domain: DSGVTQTPKHLITATGQRVTLRCSPRSGDLSVYWYQQSLDQGLQFLIQYYNGEERAKGNILERFSAQQFPDLHSELNLSSLELGDSALYFCASSWGQADNSPLHFGNGTRLTVT.

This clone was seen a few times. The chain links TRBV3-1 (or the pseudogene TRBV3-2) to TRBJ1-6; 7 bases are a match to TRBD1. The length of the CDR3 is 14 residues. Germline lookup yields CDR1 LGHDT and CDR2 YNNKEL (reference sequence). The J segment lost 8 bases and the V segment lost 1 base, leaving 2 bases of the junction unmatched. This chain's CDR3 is CASSQGQGDSPLHF. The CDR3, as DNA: TGTGCCAGCAGCCAAGGACAGGGAGATTCACCCCTCCACTTT.

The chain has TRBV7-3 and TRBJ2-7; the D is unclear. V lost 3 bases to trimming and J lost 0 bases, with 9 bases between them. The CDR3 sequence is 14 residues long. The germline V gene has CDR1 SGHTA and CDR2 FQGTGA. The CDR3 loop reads CASSLGVYSYEQYF. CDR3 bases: TGTGCCAGCAGCTTGGGCGTATACTCCTACGAGCAGTACTTC.

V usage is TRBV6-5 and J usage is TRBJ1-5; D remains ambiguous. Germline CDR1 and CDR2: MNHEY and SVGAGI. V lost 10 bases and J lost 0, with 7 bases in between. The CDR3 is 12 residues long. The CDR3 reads CATSNSNQPQHF. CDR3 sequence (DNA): TGTGCCACTTCTAATAGCAATCAGCCCCAGCATTTT.

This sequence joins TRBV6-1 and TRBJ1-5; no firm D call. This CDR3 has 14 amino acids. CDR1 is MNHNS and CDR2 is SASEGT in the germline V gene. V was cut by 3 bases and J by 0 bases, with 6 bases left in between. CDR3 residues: CASSDMYSNQPQHF. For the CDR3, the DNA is TGTGCCAGCAGTGATATGTATAGCAATCAGCCCCAGCATTTT.

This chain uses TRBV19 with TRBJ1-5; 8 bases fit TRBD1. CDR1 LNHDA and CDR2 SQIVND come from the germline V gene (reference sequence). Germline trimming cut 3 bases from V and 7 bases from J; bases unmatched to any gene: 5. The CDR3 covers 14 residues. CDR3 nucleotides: TGTGCCAGTAGTATTCGGACAGGGTCGCAGCCCCAGCATTTT. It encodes CASSIRTGSQPQHF.

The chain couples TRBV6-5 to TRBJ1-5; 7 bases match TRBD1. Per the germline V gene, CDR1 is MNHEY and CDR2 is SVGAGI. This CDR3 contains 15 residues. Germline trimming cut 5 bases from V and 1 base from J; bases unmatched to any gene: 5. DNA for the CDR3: TGTGCCAGCAGTACCCAGACAGGGAGCAATCAGCCCCAGCATTTT. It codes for CASSTQTGSNQPQHF.

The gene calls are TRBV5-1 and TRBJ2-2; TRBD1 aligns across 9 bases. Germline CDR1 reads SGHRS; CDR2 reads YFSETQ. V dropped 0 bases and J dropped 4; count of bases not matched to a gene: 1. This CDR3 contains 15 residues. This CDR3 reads CASSLVTGGTGELFF. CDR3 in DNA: TGCGCCAGCAGCTTGGTGACAGGGGGCACCGGGGAGCTGTTTTTT.

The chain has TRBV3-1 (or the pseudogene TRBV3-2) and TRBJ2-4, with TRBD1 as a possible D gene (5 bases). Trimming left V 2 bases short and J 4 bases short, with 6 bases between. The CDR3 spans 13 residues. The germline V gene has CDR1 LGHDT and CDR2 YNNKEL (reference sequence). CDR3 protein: CASSQNRKNIQYF. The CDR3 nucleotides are TGTGCCAGCAGCCAAAACAGGAAAAACATTCAGTACTTC.

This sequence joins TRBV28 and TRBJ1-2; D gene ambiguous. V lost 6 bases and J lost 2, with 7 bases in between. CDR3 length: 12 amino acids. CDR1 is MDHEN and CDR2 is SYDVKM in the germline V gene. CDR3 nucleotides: TGTGCCAGCAGGGCCGGGAACTATGGCTACACCTTC. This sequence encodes CASRAGNYGYTF.

The CDR3 spells CASSSATGLGSNQPQHF. The CDR3 DNA follows: TGTGCCAGCAGCTCCGCGACAGGCCTCGGGAGCAATCAGCCCCAGCATTTT. The rearrangement joins TRBV7-2 to TRBJ1-5, with D perhaps matching TRBD1 (6 bases). Germline CDR1 reads SGHTA; CDR2 reads FQGNSA. Trimming cost V 4 bases and J 1 base, with 17 bases left between them. CDR3 length equals 17 residues.

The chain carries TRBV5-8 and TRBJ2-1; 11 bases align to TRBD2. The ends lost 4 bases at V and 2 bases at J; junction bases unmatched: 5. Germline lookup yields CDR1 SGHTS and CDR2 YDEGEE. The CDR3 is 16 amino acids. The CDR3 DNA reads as TGTGCCAGCAGCCCTCCGGGACTAGCGGCCTACAATGAGCAGTTCTTC. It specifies CASSPPGLAAYNEQFF.